This TCR beta chain was found in a study of control samples from healthy donors and cancer patients. Libraries were prepared by immunoSEQ multiplex PCR; TCRdb keeps only in-frame clonotypes and omits some of them. The table has about 190,000 clones, roughly nine tenths seen once. This sequence was found in a man younger than 40 in good health. The sequencing input was blood.

In DNA, the CDR3 is TGCGCCAGCAGCTTGGCGTGGGGGGCAAGTGGAAACACCATATATTTT. Amino acid sequence: CASSLAWGASGNTIYF. This chain uses TRBV5-1 with TRBJ1-3; weak D call: TRBD1 (6 bases). V was shortened by 0 bases and J by 3 bases, with 13 bases between the two germline ends. This CDR3 has 16 residues. In germline, CDR1 is SGHRS, CDR2 YFSETQ. Combining the CDR3 with reference TRBV5-1 and TRBJ1-3 gives the whole variable domain KAGVTQTPRYLIKTRGQQVTLSCSPISGHRSVSWYQQTPGQGLQFLFEYFSETQRNKGNFPGRFSGRQFSNSRSEMNVSTLELGDSALYLCASSLAWGASGNTIYFGEGSWLTVV.